This entry concerns a single T cell receptor beta chain. Its antigen is currently not known. All participants were free of acute infectious disease and in good physical condition. Neurodegeneration in patients was confirmed using biomarkers including neurofilament, amyloid-beta and tau. Live CSF cells for droplet-based sequencing were sorted with a live/dead marker. To pellet immune cells, CSF obtained by lumbar puncture was centrifuged at 300g. CSF samples were checked for red blood cells, and any sample contaminated with blood was excluded. CSF cells were cryopreserved in freezing medium, frozen at -80 degrees C overnight, and then transferred to liquid nitrogen for storage. Before analysis, CSF samples had been stored for less than seven months. The data stem from a study of CD8 T cells in cerebrospinal fluid in Alzheimer's disease (dated by TCRdb to 2020 to 2022). The study in broad terms: CSF T cell clonal expansion was assessed with two single-cell approaches: plate-based nested PCR sequencing and droplet-based sequencing. The study examined whether cerebrospinal fluid from healthy elderly individuals and from patients with neurodegenerative disease contained clonally expanded T cells. In the droplet-based CSF analysis comparing patients with controls, 9 healthy controls (approximately 11,000 cells) and 9 patients with MCI or Alzheimer's disease (over 10,000 cells) were included. The CSF gene-expression analysis, which included patients with Parkinson's disease, covered a total of approximately 25 samples.

As encoded in the germline V gene (reference sequence), CDR1 is LNHDA while CDR2 is SQIVND. Counted from cysteine to phenylalanine, this CDR3 has 15 amino acids. No DNA sequence was recorded. Library preparation employed 10x single-cell sequencing. CSF cells were profiled with 10X Genomics single-cell V(D)J and 5' gene-expression libraries. An Illumina NextSeq550 was used to sequence CSF single-cell TCR libraries. Per the original workflow: After V(D)J reads were mapped to the vdj-GRCh38 alts ensemble 2.0.0 reference, the Cell Ranger vdj pipeline was used to analyse the reads. Clonotypes were defined as cell barcodes sharing the same set of productive CDR3 nucleotide sequences. To connect clonality with transcriptional profiles, clonotype information was added to the gene-expression metadata in Seurat v3.0. CSF cells with more than 1,800 genes, more than 7,500 UMIs or more than 10% mitochondrial reads were excluded. To identify TCRs with known antigen specificity, CDR3-beta sequences were compared against VDJdb. Only TCRs with complete alpha and beta chains were included in the network analysis of clone sharing, which used the R package qgraph. The reads underwent TCRdb reprocessing, giving one record for each CDR3 protein sequence and no DNA. TCRdb, rather than the study authors, made the V and J calls. This specimen's table enumerates 1,000 or so distinct CDR3 sequences. The top ten clones comprise around 8.3% of the sample.

The full study reports these points: The largest CSF clone made up a higher percentage of TCRs in patients with MCI or Alzheimer's disease than in controls. Only samples with detectable clones (roughly 11 healthy, 5 MCI, 5 AD, 6 PD) were included in the overall clonality comparison. It was cautioned by the authors that a causal link between EBV and Alzheimer's disease is not established by the detection of EBV-specific TCRs in CSF. The EBV-specific clones were neither the most highly expanded clones nor enriched among patients. When data were pooled, most of the 6 Alzheimer's patients but only 1 of 10 healthy subjects had a highly expanded clone, defined as at least 3% of TCRs.

The TCR sequence derives from a human donor with Alzheimer's disease. The specimen sequenced was cerebrospinal fluid. The chain is made from TRBV19 and TRBJ1-2; TCRdb selects TRBD1, and the lack of DNA leaves this call unchecked. The CDR3 reads as follows: CASRLQGASNYGYTF.